This T cell receptor beta chain was captured in a study of lymphopenia after photon versus proton radiotherapy. Assay used: immunoSEQ multiplex PCR; TCRdb lists only in-frame clones, some missing. There are about 20,000 clones in the sample; approximately 84% occur only once, and around 3% lies in the top ten. A word on this clone: Its antigen is not identified.

This CDR3 is built from 13 residues. Germline CDR1 reads PRHDT; CDR2 reads FYEKMQ (reference sequence). V was cut by 1 base and J by 3 bases, with 6 bases left in between. Findings and limits, study-wide: Post-nadir diversity loss with photons came from oligoclonal expansion, particularly CD8+ Temra cells.

The gene calls are TRBV13 and TRBJ2-5, with D perhaps matching TRBD1 (5 bases). The source was peripheral blood, collected from a patient treated with photon-based radiotherapy. The receptor was derived from a woman in her fifties or sixties with pancreatic cancer. The DNA of the CDR3 is TGTGCCAGCAGCTTAGAACAGGAAGAGACCCAGTACTTC. Translated: CASSLEQEETQYF. The full variable domain, in which reference TRBV13 and TRBJ2-5 provide the parts outside the CDR3, is AAGVIQSPRHLIKEKRETATLKCYPIPRHDTVYWYQQGPGQDPQFLISFYEKMQSDKGSIPDRFSAQQFSDYHSELNMSSLELGDSALYFCASSLEQEETQYFGPGTRLLVL.